The 24 T cell receptor beta chains given below trace back to one sample, sequenced in a study of regulatory T cells in long-lasting Graves disease. Time point indicated: persistent/refractory GD, antithyroid drugs over 5 years with positive TRAb. PBMC RNA served as the TCR library source. For TCR beta, libraries came from iRepertoire HTBI primers and Arm-PCR of CDR3 regions. A single record per CDR3 protein comes from TCRdb applying MiXCR to the multiplex PCR reads. This sample yields around 460,000 distinct CDR3 sequences, of which approximately 22% are seen a single time; over 10% belongs to the top ten. The source material was peripheral blood mononuclear cells (PBMCs), sampled when the disease was refractory, from a patient treated with antithyroid drugs. These receptors all come from a female donor with Graves disease.

The table lists this clonotype with many counts. V gene TRBV29-1 combines with J gene TRBJ1-2; D gene ambiguous. The CDR3 is made up of 11 amino acids. Trimming took off 0 bases at V and 2 bases at J, with 1 base between the two ends. Germline loops: CDR1 SQVTM, CDR2 ANQGSEA. The CDR3 here is CSVEENYGYTF. The CDR3 nucleotides are TGCAGCGTTGAAGAGAACTATGGCTACACCTTC. The variable domain in full, completed from reference TRBV29-1 and TRBJ1-2, reads SAVISQKPSRDICQRGTSLTIQCQVDSQVTMMFWYRQQPGQSLTLIATANQGSEATYESGFVIDKFPISRPNLTFSTLTVSNMSPEDSSIYLCSVEENYGYTFGSGTRLTVV.

This clonotype was observed a handful of times. This sequence joins TRBV7-2 and TRBJ2-2; the match to TRBD1 covers 10 bases. V shed 6 bases, J shed 5 bases, and the junction held 12 bases outside the gene matches. This CDR3 comprises 17 residues. Looked up from germline, CDR1 is SGHTA and CDR2 is FQGNSA. In nucleotides, the CDR3 is TGTGCCAGCAGTCGCGGACAGGGGGGTAGTGTGACCGGGGAGCTGTTTTTT. It encodes CASSRGQGGSVTGELFF. The variable domain in full, with the rest retrieved from reference TRBV7-2 and TRBJ2-2, is GAGVSQSPSNKVTEKGKDVELRCDPISGHTALYWYRQSLGQGLEFLIYFQGNSAPDKSGLPSDRFSAERTGGSVSTLTIQRTQQEDSAVYLCASSRGQGGSVTGELFFGEGSRLTVL.

This clonotype was picked up many times. The rearrangement uses TRBV3-1 and TRBJ1-6; D not certain. Trimming removed 2 bases at V and 4 bases at J, with 9 bases between. Germline CDR1 is LGHDT and CDR2 is YNNKEL (reference sequence). The CDR3 runs to 15 residues. The CDR3 loop is CASSQRTEYNSPLHF. The CDR3 coding sequence is TGTGCCAGCAGCCAACGGACGGAGTATAATTCACCCCTCCACTTT.

This clonotype was picked up one time. The chain uses TRBV6-2 or TRBV6-3 and TRBJ2-7, with 7 bases that match TRBD1. The CDR3 extends over 16 amino acids. J gave up 4 bases and V 0 bases, and 9 bases lay outside the gene matches. Germline CDR1 is MNHEY and CDR2 is SVGEGT. CDR3 nucleotides: TGTGCCAGCAGTTACTCGAAGAAGGGGGCGTCATACGAGCAGTACTTC. Protein sequence: CASSYSKKGASYEQYF.

Ten or more counts support this clonotype. The rearrangement joins TRBV2 to TRBJ1-6; a possible D gene is TRBD1 (5 bases). The CDR3 is 10 amino acids. The ends were cut back, 4 bases at V and 14 bases at J, with 6 bases in the middle. CDR1 is SNHLY and CDR2 is FYNNEI in the germline V gene. The CDR3 spells CASSVGALHF. CDR3 sequence (DNA): TGTGCCAGCAGTGTGGGGGCCCTCCACTTT.

This clonotype was seen once. The junction differs from germline at one of its ends, possibly a read error. The rearrangement uses TRBV30 and TRBJ2-5; D possibly uses TRBD1 or TRBD2 (6 bases each). CDR3 size: 13 residues. The germline CDR1 and CDR2 sequences are GTSNPN and SVGIG (reference sequence). The CDR3 here is CAWSGGLQETQCF. In nucleotides, the CDR3 is TGTGCCTGGAGCGGGGGCTTACAAGAGACCCAGTGCTTC.

The table lists this clonotype with many counts. The rearrangement links TRBV28 to TRBJ1-1, with 9 nucleotides matching TRBD1. The CDR3 length is 15 residues. Trimming took 2 bases from V and 6 from J; bases not matched to a gene: 7. CDR1 MDHEN and CDR2 SYDVKM come from the germline V gene. CDR3 sequence: CASSLGTGYGAEAFF. The DNA for the CDR3 is TGTGCCAGCAGTTTAGGGACAGGGTATGGCGCTGAAGCTTTCTTT.

This clonotype has a single count. The chain carries TRBV15 and TRBJ2-7, with 9 positions matching TRBD2. The germline V gene encodes CDR1 LNHNV and CDR2 YYDKDF (reference sequence). This CDR3 region has 16 residues. V was pared by 4 bases and J by 2 bases, with 9 bases of the junction left unmatched. The CDR3 nucleotides are TGTGCCACCAGCACCTTGCAACTAGCGGGTACCTACGAGCAGTACTTC. As protein: CATSTLQLAGTYEQYF. The whole variable domain, remainder taken from reference TRBV15 and TRBJ2-7, is DAMVIQNPRYQVTQFGKPVTLSCSQTLNHNVMYWYQQKSSQAPKLLFHYYDKDFNNEADTPDNFQSRRPNTSFCFLDIRSPGLGDTAMYLCATSTLQLAGTYEQYFGPGTRLTVT.

This clonotype was counted many times. The rearrangement uses TRBV11-2 and TRBJ1-1, with D hard to call. This CDR3 is built from 15 residues. From germline, CDR1 is SGHAT and CDR2 FQNNGV. Trimming shortened V by 1 base and J by 1 base, and 10 bases separated the two germline ends. CDR3 nucleotides: TGTGCCAGCAGCTTAGGTATAGGGTGGAACACTGAAGCTTTCTTT. Protein product: CASSLGIGWNTEAFF. Using reference TRBV11-2 and TRBJ1-1 for the parts outside the CDR3, the full variable domain is EAGVAQSPRYKIIEKRQSVAFWCNPISGHATLYWYQQILGQGPKLLIQFQNNGVVDDSQLPKDRFSAERLKGVDSTLKIQPAKLEDSAVYLCASSLGIGWNTEAFFGQGTRLTVV.

At least ten counts were recorded for this clonotype. V is TRBV28 and J is TRBJ1-5; D is unclear. CDR1 and CDR2 (germline): MDHEN, SYDVKM. Trimming took off 6 bases at V and 5 bases at J, with 8 bases between the two ends. CDR3 length equals 12 residues. This CDR3 reads CASSSSHQPQHF. The CDR3 region has the DNA TGTGCCAGCAGCTCCTCCCATCAGCCCCAGCATTTT.

The rearrangement uses TRBV12-3 or TRBV12-4 and TRBJ1-4, with 7 bases identical to TRBD1. Trimming cost V 5 bases and J 14 bases; bases outside gene matches: 11. The CDR3 length is 13 residues. This CDR3 reads CASSPGGSVTLFF. CDR3 bases: TGTGCCAGCAGTCCAGGGGGGAGTGTGACGCTGTTTTTT.

This clonotype appeared many times. CDR3 nucleotide sequence: TGTGCCACCAGTGATACCCTGGCCAAAAACATTCAGTACTTC. It codes for CATSDTLAKNIQYF. V is TRBV24-1 and J is TRBJ2-4, with D uncertain. V was pared by 3 bases and J by 1 base, with 6 bases between. CDR1 and CDR2 (germline): KGHDR, SFDVKD. The CDR3 sequence is 14 residues long.

This clonotype appeared many times. The CDR3 DNA sequence: TGTGCCAGCACCTCGGTCCGGTCACCCCTCCACTTT. Translated, it gives CASTSVRSPLHF. The rearrangement links TRBV28 to TRBJ1-6; no definite D call. Trimming stripped 7 bases from V and 10 bases from J, with 11 bases between. Germline values: CDR1 MDHEN, CDR2 SYDVKM. CDR3 length: 12 amino acids.

The chain combines TRBV4-1 with TRBJ2-1; possibly TRBD2 for D (5 bases). This CDR3 is built from 13 residues. The germline CDR1 and CDR2 sequences are MGHRA and YSYEKL. The ends were cut back, 0 bases at V and 11 bases at J, with 11 bases in the middle. The CDR3 region is CASSQDGGLKQFF. In nucleotides, the CDR3 is TGCGCCAGCAGCCAAGATGGCGGGCTAAAGCAGTTCTTC.

The V call is TRBV6-2 or TRBV6-3, the J call TRBJ2-3; a weak D match, TRBD1 (5 bases). The CDR3 sequence is 15 residues long. In germline, CDR1 is MNHEY, CDR2 SVGEGT. V lost 4 bases, J lost 4 bases, and 15 bases lay in between. CDR3 bases: TGTGCCAGCAGTTCCCAGGGTTCGCTTGCAGATACGCAGTATTTT. It encodes CASSSQGSLADTQYF.

J is TRBJ2-7 and V is TRBV6-2 or TRBV6-3; TRBD1 might be the D (5 bases). The CDR3 is 13 residues long. V was clipped by 1 base and J by 3 bases, with 7 bases between them. Germline CDR1 reads MNHEY; CDR2 reads SVGEGT. The CDR3 nucleotides are TGTGCCAGCAGTTACTTACAGGTCTACGAGCAGTACTTC. The encoded protein is CASSYLQVYEQYF.

Points on this clonotype: This may stem from a read error, because a much larger clone lies one nucleotide away. This CDR3 is missing its conserved last phenylalanine or tryptophan, likely due to a read error. The J gene is TRBJ2-7, the V gene TRBV11-2; no clear D. The V gene lost 0 bases and the J gene lost 9 bases, with 12 bases spanning the gap. This CDR3 has 13 residues. The germline V gene has CDR1 SGHAT and CDR2 FQNNGV. CDR3 loop: CASSLEFTNSQYL. CDR3 coding DNA: TGTGCCAGCAGCTTAGAGTTTACCAACTCGCAGTACCTC.

In this sample, this clonotype turned up many times. V and J are TRBV28 and TRBJ1-1, with D unresolved. The CDR3 totals 13 residues. The germline gives CDR1 MDHEN, CDR2 SYDVKM. Trimming removed 3 bases from V and 10 bases from J, with 15 bases in between. The CDR3 nucleotides read TGTGCCAGCAGTTTGATAATCCGGGGTGGAGCTTTCTTT. Its protein product is CASSLIIRGGAFF.

At least ten counts were recorded for this clonotype. The gene calls are TRBV7-2 and TRBJ2-1; D remains ambiguous. From germline, CDR1 is SGHTA and CDR2 FQGNSA. Trimming removed 5 bases from V and 7 bases from J, with 9 bases in between. This CDR3 has 12 residues. Here the CDR3 DNA reads TGTGCCAGCAGCCAACCTTGGAATGAGCAGTTCTTC. It encodes CASSQPWNEQFF.

This clonotype has a count of ten or more. The chain carries TRBV6-1 and TRBJ2-5, with 8 bases matching TRBD2. The V and J ends lost 0 bases and 5 bases, in that order; junction bases with no gene match: 5. This CDR3 has 15 residues. Germline lookup yields CDR1 MNHNS and CDR2 SASEGT. CDR3 sequence: CASSEAKREFETQYF. CDR3 nucleotides: TGTGCCAGCAGTGAAGCGAAGCGGGAGTTCGAGACCCAGTACTTC.

V and J are TRBV7-2 and TRBJ2-5; D perhaps matches TRBD1 (6 bases). The CDR3 has 13 amino acids. Trimming took 7 bases from V and 3 from J, leaving 12 bases between them. The germline gives CDR1 SGHTA, CDR2 FQGNSA. In DNA, the CDR3 is TGTGCCAGCACCCAGGGGCCAGAAGAGACCCAGTACTTC. This encodes CASTQGPEETQYF.

The table lists this clonotype with a few counts. This sequence joins TRBV20-1 and TRBJ2-7; D is perhaps TRBD2 (5 bases). The CDR3 has 17 residues. Germline V gene lookup returns CDR1 DFQATT and CDR2 SNEGSKA (reference sequence). Deletions cut 5 bases from V and 5 bases from J, with 28 bases between. Written as DNA, the CDR3 is TGCAGTGCTCCAGCGACCCTAGCTACCGTAGGGCTAAACGAGCAGTACTTC. It codes for CSAPATLATVGLNEQYF.

The rearrangement links TRBV7-9 to TRBJ2-1, with D unresolved. V was trimmed by 8 bases and J by 3 bases, leaving 17 bases between them. Germline V lookup: CDR1 SEHNR, CDR2 FQNEAQ (reference sequence). The CDR3 loop spans 15 amino acids. The CDR3 bases are TGTGCCAGCTCTTGGGCCGGTAAGGTCTACAATGAGCAGTTCTTC. Its translation is CASSWAGKVYNEQFF.

The chain joins TRBV6-2 or TRBV6-3 to TRBJ1-4; no firm D call. The V gene lost 5 bases and the J gene lost 7 bases, with 17 bases spanning the gap. The CDR3 is 15 amino acids. Germline V gene sequence: CDR1 MNHEY, CDR2 SVGEGT. Here the CDR3 reads CASSEIGFVGEKLFF. Here the CDR3 DNA reads TGTGCCAGCAGTGAAATAGGGTTCGTCGGTGAAAAACTGTTTTTT.